These 18 T cell receptor beta chains were sequenced from one sample in a study of blood T cell repertoires in COVID-19. This table comes from immunoSEQ multiplex PCR, and its TCRdb copy is limited to in-frame clones, with some not included. The sample includes approximately 190,000 clones, over 80% of them seen just once. The material sequenced was PBMCs or T cells enriched from blood (not recorded which). Receptor source: a woman in her twenties or thirties who had been exposed to COVID-19.

This clone was recorded only once. The chain is built from TRBV30 and TRBJ1-1; D not certain. The CDR3 runs to 12 residues. The germline CDR1 and CDR2 sequences are GTSNPN and SVGIG (reference sequence). V shed 8 bases and J shed 0 bases, with 10 bases lying between them. The CDR3 DNA reads as TGTGCCGGAAACTATATGAACACTGAAGCTTTCTTT. This codes for CAGNYMNTEAFF. Drawing the rest from reference TRBV30 and TRBJ1-1, the complete variable domain is SQTIHQWPATLVQPVGSPLSLECTVEGTSNPNLYWYRQAAGRGLQLLFYSVGIGQISSEVPQNLSASRPQDRQFILSSKKLLLSDSGFYLCAGNYMNTEAFFGQGTRLTVV.

The V and J genes are TRBV19 and TRBJ1-2; 11 bases are shared with TRBD1. The junction had 7 bases not matched to a gene; V was cut back by 8 bases and J by 8 bases. CDR1 is LNHDA, CDR2 SQIVND, per germline (reference sequence). CDR3 length: 13 residues. The CDR3 loop is CASWTGGIGGYTF. The CDR3 nucleotides are TGTGCCAGTTGGACAGGGGGCATCGGAGGCTACACCTTC.

In this sample, this clone turned up a few times. The V gene is TRBV6-5, the J gene TRBJ1-6, with D uncertain. CDR3 length: 14 residues. V dropped 2 bases and J dropped 13 bases, with 15 bases sitting between them. Per germline, CDR1 MNHEY and CDR2 SVGAGI. CDR3 loop: CASSYGLPQLPLHF. CDR3 DNA: TGTGCCAGCAGTTACGGCCTCCCTCAGTTGCCCCTCCACTTT.

This clone was counted once. The V gene is TRBV10-1, the J gene TRBJ2-5, with a tentative D call TRBD1 (5 bases). In germline, CDR1 is WNHNN, CDR2 SYGVQD (reference sequence). The CDR3 totals 13 residues. V lost 4 bases and J lost 3, with 9 bases in between. Written as DNA, the CDR3 is TGCGCCAGCAGTGGAGACAGTGAAGAGACCCAGTACTTC. As protein: CASSGDSEETQYF.

The genes are TRBV5-8 and TRBJ1-2; D call uncertain. CDR1 is SGHTS and CDR2 is YDEGEE in the germline V gene. The CDR3 is made up of 15 amino acids. Trimming removed 2 bases at V and 7 bases at J, with 18 bases between. The CDR3 spells CASSLLQVSISGYTF. CDR3 sequence (DNA): TGTGCCAGCAGCTTACTTCAGGTGTCTATAAGTGGCTACACCTTC.

The CDR3 is CASSLGPALRTYEQYF. As DNA, the CDR3 is TGTGCCAGCAGCTTAGGTCCAGCGTTACGAACCTACGAGCAGTACTTC. The chain joins TRBV7-2 to TRBJ2-7; D call uncertain. The CDR3 sequence is 16 residues long. The germline V and J ends were trimmed by 1 base and 2 bases, with 15 bases remaining between them. Germline CDR1 SGHTA, CDR2 FQGNSA.

This clone was observed once. The chain links TRBV25-1 to TRBJ2-2, with a weak D call TRBD1 (5 bases). The germline V and J ends were trimmed by 7 bases and 9 bases, with 15 bases remaining between them. From germline, CDR1 is MGHDK and CDR2 SYGVNS. This CDR3 is built from 13 residues. In DNA form, the CDR3 reads TGTGCCAGCACCTCGGTAGGGGTCCGGGAGCTGTTTTTT. This encodes CASTSVGVRELFF.

This sequence joins TRBV7-2 and TRBJ2-4, with a weak D call TRBD2 (5 bases). CDR3 size: 16 residues. CDR1 is SGHTA, CDR2 FQGNSA, per germline. V shed 5 bases and J shed 0 bases, with 14 bases lying between them. The CDR3 here is CASSPPPGIAKNIQYF. The CDR3, as DNA: TGTGCCAGCAGCCCCCCCCCGGGGATAGCCAAAAACATTCAGTACTTC. Combining the CDR3 with reference TRBV7-2 and TRBJ2-4 gives the whole variable domain GAGVSQSPSNKVTEKGKDVELRCDPISGHTALYWYRQSLGQGLEFLIYFQGNSAPDKSGLPSDRFSAERTGGSVSTLTIQRTQQEDSAVYLCASSPPPGIAKNIQYFGAGTRLSVL.

This sequence joins TRBV6-2 or TRBV6-3 and TRBJ1-2, with D hard to call. V was trimmed by 0 bases and J by 0 bases, leaving 11 bases between them. The CDR3 consists of 16 residues. Germline V gene lookup returns CDR1 MNHEY and CDR2 SVGEGT. The CDR3 protein is CASSYSGGRSNYGYTF. The DNA of the CDR3 is TGTGCCAGCAGTTACTCGGGAGGGCGTTCTAACTATGGCTACACCTTC.

The V call is TRBV7-9, the J call TRBJ2-4, with D perhaps TRBD2 (7 bases). The CDR3 runs to 16 residues. CDR1 is SEHNR, CDR2 FQNEAQ, per germline (reference sequence). V dropped 4 bases and J dropped 2 bases, with 15 bases sitting between them. In nucleotides, the CDR3 is TGTGCCAGCAGCTGGCCGGGGGGCCTGACCAAAAACATTCAGTACTTC. Its protein product is CASSWPGGLTKNIQYF.

The chain recombines TRBV5-5 with TRBJ2-3, with a weak D call TRBD2 (5 bases). The germline CDR1 and CDR2 sequences are SGHKS and YYEKEE (reference sequence). V was shortened by 3 bases and J by 10 bases, with 15 bases between the two germline ends. The CDR3 has 13 residues. In DNA, the CDR3 is TGTGCCAGCAGCTGGGAGACCGTAAGTCCGCAGTATTTT. Protein: CASSWETVSPQYF.

Here the CDR3 DNA reads TGTGCCAGCCTTCGGGGCCCGGGGGCCTACGAGCAGTACTTC. Encoded protein: CASLRGPGAYEQYF. The J gene is TRBJ2-7, the V gene TRBV6-5, with D perhaps matching TRBD2 (6 bases). The V gene lost 8 bases and the J gene lost 2 bases, with 16 bases spanning the gap. This CDR3 comprises 14 residues. Germline V gives CDR1 MNHEY, CDR2 SVGAGI.

The V call is TRBV11-2, the J call TRBJ1-1; tentative D call: TRBD1 (5 bases). From germline, CDR1 is SGHAT and CDR2 FQNNGV. The V and J ends lost 4 bases and 0 bases respectively, with 12 bases between them. This CDR3 contains 15 residues. CDR3 DNA sequence: TGTGCCAGCAGCTCTCAGGGATTCATGAACACTGAAGCTTTCTTT. Translating gives CASSSQGFMNTEAFF.

The chain employs TRBV11-2 and TRBJ2-1, with 11 bases lining up with TRBD2. V was pared by 6 bases and J by 3 bases, with 4 bases of the junction left unmatched. The CDR3 runs 15 residues. Germline CDR1 SGHAT, CDR2 FQNNGV. CDR3 nucleotide sequence: TGTGCCAGCAGACTTCTAGCGGGGGGCTACAATGAGCAGTTCTTC. Encoded protein: CASRLLAGGYNEQFF.

This clone has more than one count but fewer than ten. This chain uses TRBV4-2 with TRBJ1-5; no firm D call. CDR3 length equals 15 residues. Germline assignment: CDR1 LGHNA and CDR2 YNFKEQ. Trimming took 1 base from V and 6 from J, leaving 13 bases between them. The chain's CDR3 is CASSQGIVSGQPQHF. The CDR3 nucleotides are TGTGCCAGCAGCCAAGGAATCGTTTCGGGTCAGCCCCAGCATTTT.

The chain recombines TRBV9 with TRBJ1-1, with a weak D call TRBD1 (6 bases). The CDR3 consists of 14 residues. Per germline, CDR1 SGDLS and CDR2 YYNGEE. The V end was cut by 0 bases, the J end by 10 bases, with 16 bases between. The CDR3 region has the DNA TGTGCCAGCAGCGTAGGGTCACAGGGAAATGTAGCTTTCTTT. Translation gives CASSVGSQGNVAFF.

The genes are TRBV3-1 (or the pseudogene TRBV3-2) and TRBJ1-5; D call uncertain. V lost 4 bases to trimming and J lost 2 bases, with 12 bases between them. Per the germline V gene, CDR1 is LGHDT and CDR2 is YNNKEL (reference sequence). CDR3 length: 15 residues. CDR3 coding DNA: TGTGCCAGCAGCCCCGATCTGGCGGGCAATCAGCCCCAGCATTTT. Amino acids: CASSPDLAGNQPQHF.

The chain has TRBV6-1 and TRBJ2-5, with D maybe TRBD1 (6 bases). CDR3 length equals 15 residues. The V end was cut by 2 bases, the J end by 2 bases, with 12 bases between. CDR1 and CDR2 (germline): MNHNS, SASEGT. Written as DNA, the CDR3 is TGTGCCAGCAGTGAATGGACAGCCCCACAAGAGACCCAGTACTTC. It specifies CASSEWTAPQETQYF.